The clone carrying this T cell receptor (beta chain) was detected once. The authors' processing: Estimation of nucleated cell counts relied on the amplification of reference gene primers. Using immunoSEQ multiplex PCR, the repertoire was profiled, and TCRdb retains in-frame clones only, with some absent. The D gene and trimming were derived from the DNA, and the V and J assignments and clone size from that table. The data hold approximately 150,000 clones, with 90% to 95% observed a single time. Trimming took 0 bases from V and 2 from J, leaving 10 bases between them. This CDR3 is built from 15 residues. Germline V gives CDR1 MNHNY, CDR2 SVGAGI (reference sequence). In Seattle, patients joined the study during active infection and were tracked longitudinally. This entry comes from a study of blood T cell repertoires in COVID-19. Study in general: Samples taken during acute and convalescent COVID-19 were collected in the United States, Italy and Spain. Sources were T cells, B-cell-depleted T cells, or PBMCs; the material itself was cDNA or gDNA.

Material: peripheral blood. This receptor was taken from a woman aged 55-70 years with COVID-19, enrolled during active disease. V usage is TRBV6-6 and J usage is TRBJ1-1; D remains unclear. CDR3 DNA: TGTGCCAGCAGTTACTCGTCGCGGAGCAACACTGAAGCTTTCTTT. It yields the protein CASSYSSRSNTEAFF.